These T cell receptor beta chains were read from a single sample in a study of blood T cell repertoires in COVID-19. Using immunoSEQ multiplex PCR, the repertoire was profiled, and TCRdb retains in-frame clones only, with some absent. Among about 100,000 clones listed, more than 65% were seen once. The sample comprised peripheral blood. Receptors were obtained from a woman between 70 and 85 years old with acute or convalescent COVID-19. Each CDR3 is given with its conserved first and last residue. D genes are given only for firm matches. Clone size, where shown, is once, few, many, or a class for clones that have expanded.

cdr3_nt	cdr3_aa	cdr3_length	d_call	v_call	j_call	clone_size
TGCGCCAGCAGCCAAGCATGGCGGGGGGGGTACAATGAGCAGTTCTTC	CASSQAWRGGYNEQFF	16	TRBD2	TRBV4-3	TRBJ2-1	-
TGTGCCAGCAGTTTAGGAGGGGCCCTACCTGGAAACACCATATATTTT	CASSLGGALPGNTIYF	16	-	TRBV28	TRBJ1-3	once
TGTGCCAGCAGGGACAGCTCACAGACCCAGTACTTC	CASRDSSQTQYF	12	-	TRBV6-5	TRBJ2-5	-
TGTGCCTGGAGCGAGCTAGGGGTAACTTTCTTT	CAWSELGVTFF	11	-	TRBV30	TRBJ1-1	-
TGTGCCAGCAGTTTAGGAGGGTCGACTGAAGCTTTCTTT	CASSLGGSTEAFF	13	-	TRBV12-3/TRBV12-4	TRBJ1-1	-
TGTGCCAGCAGCTTAGGATTAGTGGGGGGGCAAGATACGCAGTATTTT	CASSLGLVGGQDTQYF	16	-	TRBV7-2	TRBJ2-3	-
TGTGCCAGCAGCGGTGCCGGGACAGGGTACACCGGGGAGCTGTTTTTT	CASSGAGTGYTGELFF	16	TRBD1	TRBV5-5	TRBJ2-2	once
TGTGCCAGCCGTATACTAGCGGGGGAGACCCAGTACTTC	CASRILAGETQYF	13	TRBD2	TRBV2	TRBJ2-5	-
TGTGCCTCTGACTCTACAACTAATGAAAAACTGTTTTTT	CASDSTTNEKLFF	13	-	TRBV30	TRBJ1-4	-
TGTGCCAGCAGCGTAGTGCACAGGGCAGTCACCGGGGAGCTGTTTTTT	CASSVVHRAVTGELFF	16	-	TRBV9	TRBJ2-2	-
TGTGCCAGCAGCCAAGATTACTCTGGGGCCAACGTCCTGACTTTC	CASSQDYSGANVLTF	15	-	TRBV3-1/TRBV3-2	TRBJ2-6	-
TGTGCCAGCAGCCCTCAGCGGGGTACAGATACGCAGTATTTT	CASSPQRGTDTQYF	14	TRBD2	TRBV4-2	TRBJ2-3	-
TGTGCCAGTAGGGAGCAAGGGGGCAGGACTGAAGCTTTCTTT	CASREQGGRTEAFF	14	TRBD1	TRBV19	TRBJ1-1	-
TGTGCCAGCAGCTTAGTCGGGGGGCAGGGTTCACCCCTCCACTTT	CASSLVGGQGSPLHF	15	-	TRBV7-8	TRBJ1-6	-
TGTGCCAGCAGTTACTTCTTCCCGGGACAGGGGGCTGAAGCTTTCTTT	CASSYFFPGQGAEAFF	16	TRBD1	TRBV6-6	TRBJ1-1	-
TGTGCCAGCAGTTATAGGGGGGGGGATGAAAAACTGTTTTTT	CASSYRGGDEKLFF	14	-	TRBV6-5	TRBJ1-4	-
TGTGCCAGAAGCCCGGACAGGGGGGCTAATGAAAAACTGTTTTTT	CARSPDRGANEKLFF	15	TRBD1	TRBV5-3	TRBJ1-4	-
TGTGCCAGCAGTCCCCCACAGGGCAGACAGCCCCAGCATTTT	CASSPPQGRQPQHF	14	-	TRBV6-2/TRBV6-3	TRBJ1-5	-
TGTGCCAGCAGCTTAACAGGGTGGGAGAACTATGGCTACACCTTC	CASSLTGWENYGYTF	15	-	TRBV7-2	TRBJ1-2	-
TGTGCCAGCAGTTACTTGAGGAGCTCATACAATGAGCAGTTCTTC	CASSYLRSSYNEQFF	15	-	TRBV6-2/TRBV6-3	TRBJ2-1	-
TGCGCCAGCAGCCTAAGTAGAGGCGGGGAGCTGTTTTTT	CASSLSRGGELFF	13	-	TRBV4-3	TRBJ2-2	-
TGTGCCAGCAGCTCCGGGACTGTCTCTGGAAACACCATATATTTT	CASSSGTVSGNTIYF	15	-	TRBV28	TRBJ1-3	-
TGCAGCGTCCAGAAGACAGGTTGGACTAACTATGGCTACACCTTC	CSVQKTGWTNYGYTF	15	-	TRBV29-1	TRBJ1-2	-
TGTGCCAGCAGTGAGGCTAGCGGGGGCCATTTGAGGCAAGAGACCCAGTACTTC	CASSEASGGHLRQETQYF	18	TRBD2	TRBV6-1	TRBJ2-5	-
TGTGCCGGGACAGGGGTGAGAGAAGAGACCCAGTACTTC	CAGTGVREETQYF	13	TRBD1	TRBV2	TRBJ2-5	once
TGTGCCAGCAGCTTAGCGGGGAGGGGGGGAAACACCATATATTTT	CASSLAGRGGNTIYF	15	-	TRBV7-2	TRBJ1-3	-